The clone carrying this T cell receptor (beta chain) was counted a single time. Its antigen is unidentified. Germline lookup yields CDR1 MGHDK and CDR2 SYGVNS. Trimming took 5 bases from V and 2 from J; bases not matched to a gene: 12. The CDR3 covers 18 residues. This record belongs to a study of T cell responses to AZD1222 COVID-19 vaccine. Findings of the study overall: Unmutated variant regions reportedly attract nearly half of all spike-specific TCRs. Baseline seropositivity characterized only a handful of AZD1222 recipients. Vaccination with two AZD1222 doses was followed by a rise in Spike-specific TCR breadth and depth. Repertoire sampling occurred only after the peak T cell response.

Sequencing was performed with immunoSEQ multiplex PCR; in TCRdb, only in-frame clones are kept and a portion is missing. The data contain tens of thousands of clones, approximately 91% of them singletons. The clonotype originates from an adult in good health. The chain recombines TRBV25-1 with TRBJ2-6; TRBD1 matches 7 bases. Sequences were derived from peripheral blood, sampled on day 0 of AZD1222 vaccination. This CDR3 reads CASSPLRQGEAGANVLTF. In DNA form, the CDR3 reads TGTGCCAGCAGTCCCCTCAGACAGGGAGAAGCTGGGGCCAACGTCCTGACTTTC.